These T cell receptor beta chains were read from a single sample in a study of CD8 T cells in ankylosing spondylitis. In TCRdb, the 5' RACE reads were re-called with MiXCR into one record per CDR3 protein. The repertoire holds 200,000 to 250,000 distinct CDR3 sequences, with 15% to 20% as singletons. The sequenced material came from blood, either unsorted or a sorted T cell fraction (not recorded which). All receptors come from a male donor with ankylosing spondylitis. The CDR3 runs from the conserved cysteine through the conserved F or W. The order of the fields is CDR3 DNA, CDR3 protein, V gene, clone size, D gene, J gene. The D gene is left open where the match is weak. Size values are once, few and many counts, or a class for expanded clones, and some rows have none.

CDR3 DNA: TGTGCCAGCTATCCTCCCTCCGCGGGCGGTGAGCAGTTCTTC
CDR3 protein: CASYPPSAGGEQFF
V gene: TRBV27
clone size: NA
D gene: NA
J gene: TRBJ2-1

CDR3 DNA: TGTGCCAGTAGTACCCCAGGGGGCCGGGCCGGGGAGCTGTTTTTT
CDR3 protein: CASSTPGGRAGELFF
V gene: TRBV19
clone size: NA
D gene: TRBD1
J gene: TRBJ2-2

CDR3 DNA: TGCAGTGCTACAGGGGGCCGCTTACAAGATACGCAGTATTTT
CDR3 protein: CSATGGRLQDTQYF
V gene: TRBV20-1
clone size: NA
D gene: TRBD1
J gene: TRBJ2-3

CDR3 DNA: TGCAGTGCTAAAACTAGCGGCTCCTACAATGAGCAGTTCTTC
CDR3 protein: CSAKTSGSYNEQFF
V gene: TRBV20-1
clone size: few
D gene: TRBD2
J gene: TRBJ2-1

CDR3 DNA: TGCGCCAGCAGGCGTGCACTAGCGTCATCCGAAGAGACCCAGTACTTC
CDR3 protein: CASRRALASSEETQYF
V gene: TRBV4-1
clone size: few
D gene: TRBD2
J gene: TRBJ2-5

CDR3 DNA: TGTGCCAGCAGCTTAGGGGACAGGCCACCTTCGAACACTGAAGCTTTCTTT
CDR3 protein: CASSLGDRPPSNTEAFF
V gene: TRBV11-3
clone size: few
D gene: TRBD1
J gene: TRBJ1-1

CDR3 DNA: TGTGCCAGCAGCGGGGGACCGGGACTAGCCTACAATGAGCAGTTCTTC
CDR3 protein: CASSGGPGLAYNEQFF
V gene: TRBV9
clone size: few
D gene: TRBD2
J gene: TRBJ2-1

CDR3 DNA: TGTGCCAGCAGCTTAGTAATGGGAGGGCCGCCAGATACGCAGTATTTT
CDR3 protein: CASSLVMGGPPDTQYF
V gene: TRBV11-1
clone size: NA
D gene: TRBD2
J gene: TRBJ2-3

CDR3 DNA: TGTGCCAGCGGGGCGACAGGGGGCTTTAACTATGGCTACACCTTC
CDR3 protein: CASGATGGFNYGYTF
V gene: TRBV27
clone size: NA
D gene: TRBD1
J gene: TRBJ1-2

CDR3 DNA: TGTGCCAGCAGTTTTGGTGCGGACTACTATGGCTACACCTTC
CDR3 protein: CASSFGADYYGYTF
V gene: TRBV12-3/TRBV12-4
clone size: NA
D gene: NA
J gene: TRBJ1-2

CDR3 DNA: TGTGCCAGCAGTGTTTTCGCGGGAGACTACTACGAGCAGTACTTC
CDR3 protein: CASSVFAGDYYEQYF
V gene: TRBV6-1
clone size: few
D gene: TRBD2
J gene: TRBJ2-7

CDR3 DNA: TGTGCCAGCAGTTCGGGACAGCCCAATGAGCAGTTCTTC
CDR3 protein: CASSSGQPNEQFF
V gene: TRBV6-5
clone size: NA
D gene: TRBD1
J gene: TRBJ2-1

CDR3 DNA: TGTGCCAGCAGTTCCAGGGCCACCTACGAGCAGTACTTC
CDR3 protein: CASSSRATYEQYF
V gene: TRBV12-3/TRBV12-4
clone size: few
D gene: NA
J gene: TRBJ2-7

CDR3 DNA: TGTGCCAGCAGCTACGGGACAGGGGCCCTCTACGAGCAGTACTTC
CDR3 protein: CASSYGTGALYEQYF
V gene: TRBV7-9
clone size: few
D gene: TRBD1
J gene: TRBJ2-7

CDR3 DNA: TGTGCCTGGAGTGTAGGATCAGTCGATGAGCAGTTCTTC
CDR3 protein: CAWSVGSVDEQFF
V gene: TRBV30
clone size: few
D gene: NA
J gene: TRBJ2-1

CDR3 DNA: TGTGCCAGCAGTGGGTGGATGGATGAGCAGTTCTTC
CDR3 protein: CASSGWMDEQFF
V gene: TRBV28
clone size: few
D gene: NA
J gene: TRBJ2-1

CDR3 DNA: TGTGCCAGCAGCGGGGTGTCCAGGGACAATCAGCCCCAGCATTTT
CDR3 protein: CASSGVSRDNQPQHF
V gene: TRBV2
clone size: once
D gene: NA
J gene: TRBJ1-5

CDR3 DNA: TGCAGCGTTGAAGTGGGACTAGCCTACGAGCAGTACTTC
CDR3 protein: CSVEVGLAYEQYF
V gene: TRBV29-1
clone size: few
D gene: TRBD2
J gene: TRBJ2-7

CDR3 DNA: TGTGCCAGCAGTTTCGGGGGTATGAGCAATCAGCCCCAGCATTTT
CDR3 protein: CASSFGGMSNQPQHF
V gene: TRBV27
clone size: NA
D gene: NA
J gene: TRBJ1-5

CDR3 DNA: TGCAGCGTCGTAGGACAGGGGACTGAAGCTTTCTTT
CDR3 protein: CSVVGQGTEAFF
V gene: TRBV29-1
clone size: NA
D gene: TRBD1
J gene: TRBJ1-1